This T cell receptor beta chain was sequenced during a study of blood T cell repertoires in COVID-19. CDR3 size: 15 residues. The germline gives CDR1 MNHEY, CDR2 SMNVEV (reference sequence). Trimming removed 3 bases at V and 0 bases at J, with 9 bases between. Sequencing used immunoSEQ multiplex PCR; TCRdb keeps in-frame clones, though not all of them. The data contain just over 300,000 clones, 85% to 90% of them singletons. This clonotype was sampled from a woman in her 30s with COVID-19, enrolled during active disease. What was sequenced was peripheral blood. The rearrangement links TRBV27 to TRBJ1-5; perhaps TRBD1 as D (6 bases). The CDR3 loop is CASSLDSYSNQPQHF. CDR3 sequence (DNA): TGTGCCAGCAGTTTGGACAGCTATAGCAATCAGCCCCAGCATTTT.